This entry is about one TCR beta chain. Profiling relied on immunoSEQ multiplex PCR, and the TCRdb table lists in-frame clones only, not all of them. The data contain tens of thousands of clones, approximately 93% of them seen just once; the ten biggest clones take up around 0.25%. The data stem from a study of technical replicates of blood from a handful of donors. The germline CDR1 and CDR2 sequences are MNHEY and SVGAGI. The V end lost 0 bases, the J end lost 4 bases, and 12 bases lay between the germline ends. CDR3 size: 15 residues. The sequence was obtained from a human donor in good health. This sequence joins TRBV6-5 and TRBJ1-2; unclear D gene. The sequenced material came from T cells isolated from PBMCs. Written as DNA, the CDR3 is TGTGCCAGCAGTTACTCAGGAGACTACGCCTATGGCTACACCTTC. Translating gives CASSYSGDYAYGYTF.